The clone carrying this T cell receptor (beta chain) was counted at least ten times. Its cognate antigen is unknown. Trimming removed 5 bases at V and 0 bases at J, with 11 bases between. There are 15 residues in the CDR3. Germline CDR1 and CDR2: SGHTA and FQGNSA. These data originate in a study of CD8 T cells in ankylosing spondylitis. Findings and limits, study-wide: Reactive arthritis synovial fluid and blood previously showed some of these motif variants. What appeared characteristic of ankylosing spondylitis blood was a TCR beta motif of under 10 highly homologous variants.

By quantitative 5'-RACE with molecular barcodes, the TCR beta libraries were made. TCRdb re-called the 5' RACE reads with MiXCR, one entry per CDR3 protein. The top ten hold roughly 3.6% of the sample, which has a few hundred thousand distinct CDR3 sequences, around 20% seen once. The sequenced sample was blood, either unsorted or a sorted T cell fraction (not recorded which). The sequence derives from a female donor with ankylosing spondylitis or in good health (not recorded which). The chain joins TRBV7-2 to TRBJ2-1; D gene uncertain. Here the CDR3 DNA reads TGTGCCAGCAGCCGCGGTGGTCCCTCCTACAATGAGCAGTTCTTC. Translating gives CASSRGGPSYNEQFF.